This TCR beta chain is drawn from a study of T cells in Graves' hyperthyroidism and ophthalmopathy. Turning to the study itself: Peripheral blood was drawn at first diagnosis, prior to all treatment.

RNA transcripts provided the source from which TCR beta CDR3 regions were amplified. The HTBI primer set served for first-round RT-PCR of the TCR CDR3. TCRdb reanalysed the multiplex PCR reads using MiXCR and keeps one entry per CDR3 protein. The sample lists about 360,000 distinct CDR3 sequences, approximately 12% occurring once. Any patient presenting with uncontrolled infection, other autoimmune disease, pregnancy or lactation was left out. Diagnoses were established using clinical symptoms, serum thyroxine and TRAb, thyroid ultrasound and orbital computed tomography. Isolation of PBMCs was performed on around 9.4 ml fresh peripheral blood. There are many counts of this clonotype. Trimming took off 5 bases at V and 3 bases at J, with 14 bases between the two ends. Germline V lookup: CDR1 SNHLY, CDR2 FYNNEI. This CDR3 is 15 amino acids long.

Sequencing was carried out using blood. This chain connects TRBV2 to TRBJ2-1, with D perhaps matching TRBD1 or TRBD2 (7 bases each). This TCR came from a man aged 25-45 years with Graves' hyperthyroidism that later progressed to Graves' ophthalmopathy. The chain's CDR3 is CASSPGGAIYNEQFF. For the CDR3, the DNA is TGTGCCAGCAGTCCAGGGGGGGCGATCTACAATGAGCAGTTCTTC.